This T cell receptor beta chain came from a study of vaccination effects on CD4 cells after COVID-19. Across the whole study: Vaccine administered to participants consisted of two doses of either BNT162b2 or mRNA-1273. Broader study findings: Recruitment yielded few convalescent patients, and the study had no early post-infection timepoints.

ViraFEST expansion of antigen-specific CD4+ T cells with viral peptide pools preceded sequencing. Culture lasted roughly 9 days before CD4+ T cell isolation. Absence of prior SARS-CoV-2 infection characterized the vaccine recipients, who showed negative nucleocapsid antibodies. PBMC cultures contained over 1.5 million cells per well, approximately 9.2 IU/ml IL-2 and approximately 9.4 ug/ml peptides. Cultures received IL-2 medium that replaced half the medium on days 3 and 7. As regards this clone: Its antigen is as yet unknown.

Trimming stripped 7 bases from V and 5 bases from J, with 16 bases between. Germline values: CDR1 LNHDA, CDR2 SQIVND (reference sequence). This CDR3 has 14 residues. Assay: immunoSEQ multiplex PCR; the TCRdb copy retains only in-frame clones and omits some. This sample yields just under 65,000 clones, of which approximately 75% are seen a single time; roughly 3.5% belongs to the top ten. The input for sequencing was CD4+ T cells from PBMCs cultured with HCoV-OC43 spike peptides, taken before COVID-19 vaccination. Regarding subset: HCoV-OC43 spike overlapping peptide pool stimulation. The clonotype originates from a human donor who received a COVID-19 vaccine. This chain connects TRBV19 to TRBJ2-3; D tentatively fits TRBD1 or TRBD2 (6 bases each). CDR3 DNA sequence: TGTGCCAGTACCCCCCCGGGGGCCCAAGATACGCAGTATTTT. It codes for CASTPPGAQDTQYF. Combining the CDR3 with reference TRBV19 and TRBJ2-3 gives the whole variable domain DGGITQSPKYLFRKEGQNVTLSCEQNLNHDAMYWYRQDPGQGLRLIYYSQIVNDFQKGDIAEGYSVSREKKESFPLTVTSAQKNPTAFYLCASTPPGAQDTQYFGPGTRLTVL.